A single sample is the source of the 32 T cell receptor beta chains below, sequenced in a study of beta chain features in type 1 diabetes. Of the isolated RNA, all was reverse transcribed, and so the sequenced material was expressed TCRB transcripts. The assay was immunoSEQ multiplex PCR, and TCRdb's table has in-frame clones only and misses some. Of 600,000 to 650,000 clones listed, 15% to 18% are singletons. The sample consisted of naive CD4+ T cells from blood. Receptors were obtained from a man younger than 30 in good health.

A few counts support this clone. The chain combines TRBV28 with TRBJ2-1; D remains unclear. Germline loops: CDR1 MDHEN, CDR2 SYDVKM. Between the trimmed V and J ends, which lost 1 base and 1 base, there was a span of 8 bases. This CDR3 is built from 15 residues. CDR3 sequence reads: CASSLSRHSYNEQFF. The CDR3 DNA is TGTGCCAGCAGTTTATCCAGACATTCCTACAATGAGCAGTTCTTC.

There are a few counts of this clone. This chain uses TRBV7-3 with TRBJ1-1, with D possibly matching TRBD1 (6 bases). The CDR3 has 13 residues. CDR1 SGHTA and CDR2 FQGTGA come from the germline V gene. Trimming took off 4 bases at V and 5 bases at J, with 11 bases between the two ends. The CDR3 DNA follows: TGTGCCAGCAGCTCCTACAGGGAGACTGAAGCTTTCTTT. Amino acids: CASSSYRETEAFF.

This rearrangement joins TRBV4-1 to TRBJ1-1, with 8 bases identical to TRBD1. The CDR3 length is 17 residues. Germline trimming cut 2 bases from V and 0 bases from J; bases unmatched to any gene: 8. Per the germline V gene, CDR1 is MGHRA and CDR2 is YSYEKL. The DNA for the CDR3 is TGCGCCAGCAGCCAATCTAGGACAGGGTCGATGAACACTGAAGCTTTCTTT. Translated: CASSQSRTGSMNTEAFF.

This clone was detected a few times. V is TRBV5-1 and J is TRBJ2-7; D may be TRBD1 (5 bases). V lost 0 bases to trimming and J lost 0 bases, with 13 bases between them. Germline V gene sequence: CDR1 SGHRS, CDR2 YFSETQ. This CDR3 is built from 16 residues. DNA for the CDR3: TGCGCCAGCAGCTTGGAAAGGGGCGCCTTCTCCTACGAGCAGTACTTC. Translating it yields CASSLERGAFSYEQYF.

V usage is TRBV14 and J usage is TRBJ2-7, with 10 bases lining up with TRBD1. This CDR3 is built from 15 residues. Trimming took 4 bases from V and 3 from J; bases not matched to a gene: 6. CDR1 is SGHDN, CDR2 FVKESK, per germline. CDR3 DNA sequence: TGTGCCAGCAGCCTTCTAGGACAGGGGGACTACGAGCAGTACTTC. The encoded protein is CASSLLGQGDYEQYF.

A word on this clone: Different DNA sequences within this sample yield the same CDR3. The chain employs TRBV29-1 and TRBJ2-2; TRBD2 aligns across 7 bases. V trimming: 6 bases; J trimming: 5 bases; junction bases outside the gene matches: 0. This CDR3 has 11 amino acids. Germline V gene sequence: CDR1 SQVTM, CDR2 ANQGSEA. The CDR3 spells CSVGGTGELFF. CDR3 bases: TGCAGCGTGGGGGGGACCGGGGAGCTGTTTTTT.

The rearrangement joins TRBV9 to TRBJ2-3; D possibly corresponds to TRBD1 (5 bases). The CDR3 consists of 14 residues. The germline V gene has CDR1 SGDLS and CDR2 YYNGEE. V was clipped by 4 bases and J by 3 bases, with 12 bases between them. CDR3 coding DNA: TGTGCCAGCAGCCTAATGACAGATACAGATACGCAGTATTTT. Amino acids: CASSLMTDTDTQYF.

In its sample, this clone was seen a few times. J is TRBJ2-7 and V is TRBV7-2, with D unresolved. With 5 bases removed from V and 0 bases from J, the gap between germline ends came to 14 bases. Germline CDR1 is SGHTA and CDR2 is FQGNSA. The CDR3 has 15 amino acids. Here the CDR3 reads CASSHRGGASYEQYF. As DNA, the CDR3 is TGTGCCAGCAGCCATAGAGGTGGAGCCTCCTACGAGCAGTACTTC.

The chain joins TRBV27 to TRBJ1-1; D is unresolved. The CDR3 has 14 residues. Per the germline V gene, CDR1 is MNHEY and CDR2 is SMNVEV (reference sequence). Trimming shortened V by 5 bases and J by 0 bases, and 10 bases separated the two germline ends. CDR3 coding DNA: TGTGCCAGCAGTAGAGGGAGAGTGAACACTGAAGCTTTCTTT. Translating it yields CASSRGRVNTEAFF.

The chain uses TRBV4-1 and TRBJ1-2; D perhaps matches TRBD1 (6 bases). Germline V gene sequence: CDR1 MGHRA, CDR2 YSYEKL. CDR3 length: 14 amino acids. V gave up 3 bases and J gave up 5 bases, with 13 bases separating them. DNA for the CDR3: TGCGCCAGCAGCCAGCAACAGGGTCAATATGGCTACACCTTC. Amino acid sequence: CASSQQQGQYGYTF.

The chain links TRBV7-6 to TRBJ1-1, with D unclear. This CDR3 has 14 residues. Looked up from germline, CDR1 is SGHVS and CDR2 is FNYEAQ. Trimming pared 0 bases from V and 4 bases from J, leaving 9 bases between. CDR3 bases: TGTGCCAGCAGCTTAGCGCTTGCAGGCACTGAAGCTTTCTTT. Translation: CASSLALAGTEAFF.

This clone showed up just a few times. The chain uses TRBV9 and TRBJ1-5; D remains ambiguous. Germline V gene lookup returns CDR1 SGDLS and CDR2 YYNGEE. V was clipped by 3 bases and J by 0 bases, with 13 bases between them. CDR3 length: 16 residues. The CDR3 DNA follows: TGTGCCAGCAGCGGCGACGGGCCGTATAGCAATCAGCCCCAGCATTTT. Its translation: CASSGDGPYSNQPQHF.

The gene calls are TRBV2 and TRBJ1-5; 9 bases align to TRBD1. The CDR3 totals 13 residues. Germline CDR1 is SNHLY and CDR2 is FYNNEI. Losses at the gene ends were 6 bases for V and 7 bases for J; bases not matched to a gene: 4. This CDR3 is CASRGTGQQPQHF. The CDR3, as DNA: TGTGCCAGCAGAGGGACAGGGCAACAGCCCCAGCATTTT.

This clone was counted only a few times. This chain uses TRBV5-1 with TRBJ2-6; D might be TRBD1 (6 bases). The V and J ends lost 5 bases and 1 base respectively, with 10 bases between them. The CDR3 length is 15 residues. Germline values: CDR1 SGHRS, CDR2 YFSETQ. CDR3 in DNA: TGCGCCAGCAGTTATGGACAGTCTGGGGCCAACGTCCTGACTTTC. Translated: CASSYGQSGANVLTF.

In this sample, this clone turned up a few times. The genes are TRBV5-4 and TRBJ2-5; D remains unclear. Trimming pared 0 bases from V and 5 bases from J, leaving 14 bases between. The germline gives CDR1 SGHNT, CDR2 YYREEE (reference sequence). This CDR3 is 15 amino acids long. The DNA for the CDR3 is TGTGCCAGCAGCTTGGTTCTCTCTTCCGCGGAGACCCAGTACTTC. It is translated as CASSLVLSSAETQYF.

This clone turned up a few times. The rearrangement joins TRBV4-3 to TRBJ2-5; D ambiguous. Germline assignment: CDR1 LGHNA and CDR2 YSLEER. The CDR3 is 14 amino acids. V gave up 0 bases and J gave up 6 bases, with 11 bases separating them. CDR3 sequence (DNA): TGCGCCAGCAGCCAAGATGAAAGGTCCAAGACCCAGTACTTC. Translating it yields CASSQDERSKTQYF.

The chain uses TRBV7-3 and TRBJ2-2; TRBD1 aligns across 7 bases. V dropped 6 bases and J dropped 3; count of bases not matched to a gene: 7. Germline CDR1 is SGHTA and CDR2 is FQGTGA. The CDR3 sequence is 15 residues long. In nucleotides, the CDR3 is TGTGCCAGCAGACCAGGGGGTAGAGACACCGGGGAGCTGTTTTTT. Its translation: CASRPGGRDTGELFF.

The chain has TRBV11-2 and TRBJ1-1; the D is unclear. V was trimmed by 1 base and J by 11 bases, leaving 11 bases between them. The CDR3 runs 12 residues. Per the germline V gene, CDR1 is SGHAT and CDR2 is FQNNGV. CDR3 DNA sequence: TGTGCCAGCAGCTTAGTGCAGCAGGACGCTTTCTTT. Translation: CASSLVQQDAFF. Drawing the rest from reference TRBV11-2 and TRBJ1-1, the complete variable domain is EAGVAQSPRYKIIEKRQSVAFWCNPISGHATLYWYQQILGQGPKLLIQFQNNGVVDDSQLPKDRFSAERLKGVDSTLKIQPAKLEDSAVYLCASSLVQQDAFFGQGTRLTVV.

The chain recombines TRBV5-1 with TRBJ1-1; D remains ambiguous. V lost 0 bases and J lost 1, with 19 bases in between. CDR3 length: 18 residues. CDR1 is SGHRS, CDR2 YFSETQ, per germline. This CDR3 reads CASSLASNSVVGNTEAFF. The CDR3, as DNA: TGCGCCAGCAGCTTGGCCTCTAATTCGGTAGTAGGGAACACTGAAGCTTTCTTT.

The rearrangement uses TRBV2 and TRBJ2-1; D perhaps matches TRBD1 (6 bases). Per the germline V gene, CDR1 is SNHLY and CDR2 is FYNNEI. This CDR3 is 14 amino acids long. The germline V and J ends were trimmed by 8 bases and 4 bases, with 15 bases remaining between them. DNA of the CDR3: TGTGCCAGCCTGCCGGGACAAAGTTACAATGAGCAGTTCTTC. Its translation: CASLPGQSYNEQFF.

With regard to this clone: The sample carries other DNA sequences with the same CDR3. The chain has TRBV9 and TRBJ2-2; no firm D call. Germline V gene sequence: CDR1 SGDLS, CDR2 YYNGEE. The V end lost 0 bases, the J end lost 2 bases, and 5 bases lay between the germline ends. This CDR3 has 14 amino acids. The CDR3 is CASSVALNTGELFF. The CDR3 nucleotides are TGTGCCAGCAGCGTAGCTCTAAACACCGGGGAGCTGTTTTTT.

The chain joins TRBV2 to TRBJ2-5; D remains ambiguous. The germline V gene encodes CDR1 SNHLY and CDR2 FYNNEI. Trimming took 10 bases from V and 0 from J, leaving 21 bases between them. This CDR3 spans 16 amino acids. The CDR3 nucleotides read TGTGCCACCAGACGGAGAGACACCTGGTACCAAGAGACCCAGTACTTC. Protein sequence: CATRRRDTWYQETQYF.

The chain has TRBV29-1 and TRBJ1-2; D call uncertain. Germline V gene lookup returns CDR1 SQVTM and CDR2 ANQGSEA. V was cut by 6 bases and J by 1 base, with 12 bases left in between. The CDR3 runs 13 residues. For the CDR3, the DNA is TGCAGCGTCGGAGCCTATCTTAACTATGGCTACACCTTC. This codes for CSVGAYLNYGYTF.

This rearrangement joins TRBV7-2 to TRBJ2-2; D call uncertain. Trimming pared 0 bases from V and 2 bases from J, leaving 10 bases between. Per the germline V gene, CDR1 is SGHTA and CDR2 is FQGNSA. CDR3 length equals 16 residues. CDR3 in DNA: TGTGCCAGCAGCTTAGCGGGGTACACCAACACCGGGGAGCTGTTTTTT. It codes for CASSLAGYTNTGELFF. Filled out from reference TRBV7-2 and TRBJ2-2, the complete variable domain reads GAGVSQSPSNKVTEKGKDVELRCDPISGHTALYWYRQSLGQGLEFLIYFQGNSAPDKSGLPSDRFSAERTGGSVSTLTIQRTQQEDSAVYLCASSLAGYTNTGELFFGEGSRLTVL.

This clone was found a few times. The genes are TRBV28 and TRBJ2-4, with a weak D call TRBD1 (6 bases). Germline values: CDR1 MDHEN, CDR2 SYDVKM. V was pared by 3 bases and J by 0 bases, with 9 bases between. The CDR3 extends over 15 amino acids. CDR3 sequence reads: CASSFRTVAKNIQYF. The CDR3 nucleotides are TGTGCCAGCAGTTTTCGGACAGTAGCCAAAAACATTCAGTACTTC. The full variable domain, rest sourced from reference TRBV28 and TRBJ2-4, is DVKVTQSSRYLVKRTGEKVFLECVQDMDHENMFWYRQDPGLGLRLIYFSYDVKMKEKGDIPEGYSVSREKKERFSLILESASTNQTSMYLCASSFRTVAKNIQYFGAGTRLSVL.

In this sample, this clone turned up a few times. This rearrangement joins TRBV7-2 to TRBJ2-7; D is possibly TRBD1 (6 bases). Germline V CDR1 and CDR2: SGHTA, FQGNSA. Trimming pared 5 bases from V and 5 bases from J, leaving 16 bases between. The CDR3 extends over 14 amino acids. The CDR3 sequence: CASSSPRGPNEQYF. In DNA form, the CDR3 reads TGTGCCAGCAGCAGTCCCAGGGGTCCGAACGAGCAGTACTTC.

This chain joins TRBV19 and TRBJ1-2, with D hard to call. V lost 7 bases and J lost 2, with 11 bases in between. The germline V gene encodes CDR1 LNHDA and CDR2 SQIVND (reference sequence). The CDR3 runs 13 residues. The CDR3 sequence is CASTRAENYGYTF. The DNA of the CDR3 is TGTGCCAGTACTAGAGCAGAGAACTATGGCTACACCTTC.

Of note for this clone: Other nucleotide sequences in the sample specify the same CDR3. The V gene is TRBV9, the J gene TRBJ1-4, with D perhaps TRBD1 (5 bases). The CDR3 sequence is 14 residues long. Between the trimmed V and J ends, which lost 0 bases and 5 bases, there was a span of 8 bases. Germline V lookup: CDR1 SGDLS, CDR2 YYNGEE. CDR3 protein: CASSVGQGNEKLFF. The CDR3 nucleotides read TGTGCCAGCAGCGTAGGGCAGGGAAATGAAAAACTGTTTTTT.

This clone was counted only a few times. The chain joins TRBV5-1 to TRBJ1-2; D remains ambiguous. V was shortened by 0 bases and J by 4 bases, with 13 bases between the two germline ends. Germline V gene sequence: CDR1 SGHRS, CDR2 YFSETQ. CDR3 length equals 15 residues. CDR3 in DNA: TGCGCCAGCAGCTTGGGGCAGGCCCTAATCTATGGCTACACCTTC. Translated: CASSLGQALIYGYTF.

This clone was detected only a few times. This chain links TRBV28 with TRBJ1-2; 9 bases align to TRBD1. V lost 4 bases and J lost 13; bases outside the gene matches: 10. CDR3 length equals 13 residues. Germline loops: CDR1 MDHEN, CDR2 SYDVKM. This CDR3 reads CASSSRQGDSRTF. CDR3 DNA sequence: TGTGCCAGCAGTTCGAGACAGGGGGACAGCCGCACCTTC.

This chain joins TRBV10-3 and TRBJ2-1, with TRBD1 matching over 7 bases. Germline loops: CDR1 ENHRY, CDR2 SYGVKD. J lost 9 bases, V lost 10 bases, and 9 bases had no gene match. CDR3 length equals 12 residues. CDR3 nucleotide sequence: TGTGCCAGCACCTACAGGGGAAGTGAGCAGTTCTTC. Translating gives CASTYRGSEQFF.

This clone has more than one count but fewer than ten. This chain links TRBV15 with TRBJ2-3; D not certain. V was trimmed by 1 base and J by 4 bases, leaving 6 bases between them. CDR3 length: 13 amino acids. Germline V gene lookup returns CDR1 LNHNV and CDR2 YYDKDF (reference sequence). The CDR3 sequence is CATSRAVPDTQYF. The CDR3, as DNA: TGTGCCACCAGCAGAGCGGTCCCAGATACGCAGTATTTT. The entire variable domain, with the rest obtained from reference TRBV15 and TRBJ2-3, is as follows: DAMVIQNPRYQVTQFGKPVTLSCSQTLNHNVMYWYQQKSSQAPKLLFHYYDKDFNNEADTPDNFQSRRPNTSFCFLDIRSPGLGDTAMYLCATSRAVPDTQYFGPGTRLTVL.